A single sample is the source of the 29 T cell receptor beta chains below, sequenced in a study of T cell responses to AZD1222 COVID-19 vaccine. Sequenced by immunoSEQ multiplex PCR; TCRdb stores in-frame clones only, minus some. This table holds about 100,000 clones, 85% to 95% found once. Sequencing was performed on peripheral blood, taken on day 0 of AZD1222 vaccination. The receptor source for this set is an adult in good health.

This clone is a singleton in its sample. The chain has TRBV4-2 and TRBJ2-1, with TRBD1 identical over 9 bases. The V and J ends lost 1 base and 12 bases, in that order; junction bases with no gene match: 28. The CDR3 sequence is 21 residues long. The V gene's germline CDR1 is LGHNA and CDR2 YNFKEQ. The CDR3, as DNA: TGTGCCAGCAGCCAAGGAGTATCCGGGACAGGGCTGGCTCTAGCGCTTCTAAGGCAGTTCTTC. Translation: CASSQGVSGTGLALALLRQFF.

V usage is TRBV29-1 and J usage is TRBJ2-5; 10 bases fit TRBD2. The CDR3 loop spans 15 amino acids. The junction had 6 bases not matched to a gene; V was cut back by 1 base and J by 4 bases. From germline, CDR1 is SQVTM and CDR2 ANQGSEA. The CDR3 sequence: CSVEVLAGVGETQYF. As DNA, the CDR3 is TGCAGCGTTGAAGTTCTAGCGGGAGTAGGAGAGACCCAGTACTTC.

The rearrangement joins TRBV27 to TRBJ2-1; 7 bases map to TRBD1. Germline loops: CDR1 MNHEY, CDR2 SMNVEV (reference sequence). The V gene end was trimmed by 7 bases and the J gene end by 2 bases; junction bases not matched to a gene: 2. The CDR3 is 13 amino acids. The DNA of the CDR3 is TGTGCCAGCAAGACAGGGCCCTACAATGAGCAGTTCTTC. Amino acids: CASKTGPYNEQFF.

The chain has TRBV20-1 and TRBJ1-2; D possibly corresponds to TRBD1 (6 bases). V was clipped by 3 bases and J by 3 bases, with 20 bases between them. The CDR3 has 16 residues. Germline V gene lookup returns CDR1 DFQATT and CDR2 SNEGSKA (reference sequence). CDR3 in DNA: TGCAGTGCTAGTCGGTATCAGGGGAACCTCTACTATGGCTACACCTTC. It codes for CSASRYQGNLYYGYTF.

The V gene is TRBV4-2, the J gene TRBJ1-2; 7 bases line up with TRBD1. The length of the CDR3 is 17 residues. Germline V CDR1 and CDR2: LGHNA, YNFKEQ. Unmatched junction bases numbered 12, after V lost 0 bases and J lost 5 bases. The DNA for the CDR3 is TGTGCCAGCAGCCAAGACCAGGCGACAGGGTCCTTGTATGGCTACACCTTC. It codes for CASSQDQATGSLYGYTF.

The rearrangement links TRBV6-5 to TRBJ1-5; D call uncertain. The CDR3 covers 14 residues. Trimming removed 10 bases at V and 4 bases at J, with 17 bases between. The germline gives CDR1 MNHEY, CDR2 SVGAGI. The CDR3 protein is CATYKWEGNQPQHF. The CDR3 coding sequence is TGTGCCACCTATAAATGGGAGGGAAATCAGCCCCAGCATTTT.

CDR3 coding DNA: TGTGCCAGCAGCGTAGAAGACAGGGTGGATCAGCCCCAGCATTTT. Its protein product is CASSVEDRVDQPQHF. The genes are TRBV9 and TRBJ1-5, with 7 bases matching TRBD1. V shed 0 bases, J shed 5 bases, and the junction held 5 bases outside the gene matches. This CDR3 has 15 residues. CDR1 is SGDLS, CDR2 YYNGEE, per germline.

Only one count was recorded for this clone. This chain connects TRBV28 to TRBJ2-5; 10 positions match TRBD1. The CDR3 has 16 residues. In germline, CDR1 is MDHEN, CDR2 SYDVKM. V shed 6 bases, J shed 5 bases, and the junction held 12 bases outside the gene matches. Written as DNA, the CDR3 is TGTGCCAGCAGCCGTCCCGGGACAGGGGAGACGGAGACCCAGTACTTC. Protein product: CASSRPGTGETETQYF.

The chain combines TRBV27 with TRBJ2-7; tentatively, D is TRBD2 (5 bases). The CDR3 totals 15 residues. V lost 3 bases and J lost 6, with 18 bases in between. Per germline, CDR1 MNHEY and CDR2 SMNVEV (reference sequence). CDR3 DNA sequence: TGTGCCAGCAGTTTGGAGAGGGTACCTTCACTCGAGCAGTACTTC. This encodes CASSLERVPSLEQYF.

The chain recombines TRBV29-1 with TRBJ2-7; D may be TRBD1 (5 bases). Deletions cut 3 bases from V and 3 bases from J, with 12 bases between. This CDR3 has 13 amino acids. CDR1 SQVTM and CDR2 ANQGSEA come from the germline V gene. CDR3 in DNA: TGCAGCGTTGATGGTGGGCAGGGCTACGAGCAGTACTTC. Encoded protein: CSVDGGQGYEQYF.

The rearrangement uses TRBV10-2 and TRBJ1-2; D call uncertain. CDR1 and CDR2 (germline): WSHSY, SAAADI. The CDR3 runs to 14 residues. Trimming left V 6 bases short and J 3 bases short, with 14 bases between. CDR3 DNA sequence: TGCGCCAGCAGCCCCCGGCAGACGGACTATGGCTACACCTTC. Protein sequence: CASSPRQTDYGYTF.

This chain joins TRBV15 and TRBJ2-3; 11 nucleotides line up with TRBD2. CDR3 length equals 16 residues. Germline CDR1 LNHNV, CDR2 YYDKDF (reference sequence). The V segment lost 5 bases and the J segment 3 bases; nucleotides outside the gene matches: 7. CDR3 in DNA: TGTGCCACCAGCCGGATAGCGGGAGGGGGTACAGATACGCAGTATTTT. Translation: CATSRIAGGGTDTQYF. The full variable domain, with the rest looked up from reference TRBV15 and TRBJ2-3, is DAMVIQNPRYQVTQFGKPVTLSCSQTLNHNVMYWYQQKSSQAPKLLFHYYDKDFNNEADTPDNFQSRRPNTSFCFLDIRSPGLGDTAMYLCATSRIAGGGTDTQYFGPGTRLTVL.

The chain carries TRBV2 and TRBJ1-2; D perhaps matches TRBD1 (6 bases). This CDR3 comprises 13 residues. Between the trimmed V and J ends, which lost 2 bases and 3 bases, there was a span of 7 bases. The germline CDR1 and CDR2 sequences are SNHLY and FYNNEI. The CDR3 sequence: CASSESGDYGYTF. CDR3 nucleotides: TGTGCCAGCAGTGAATCAGGGGACTATGGCTACACCTTC.

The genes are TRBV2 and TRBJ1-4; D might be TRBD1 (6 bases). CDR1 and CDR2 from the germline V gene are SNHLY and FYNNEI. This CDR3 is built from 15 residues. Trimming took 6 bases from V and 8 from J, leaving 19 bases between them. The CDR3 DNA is TGTGCCAGCAGCCAGGACAGAACAGGAGGGGAAAAACTGTTTTTT. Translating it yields CASSQDRTGGEKLFF. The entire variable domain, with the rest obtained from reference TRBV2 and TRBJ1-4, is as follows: EPEVTQTPSHQVTQMGQEVILRCVPISNHLYFYWYRQILGQKVEFLVSFYNNEISEKSEIFDDQFSVERPDGSNFTLKIRSTKLEDSAMYFCASSQDRTGGEKLFFGSGTQLSVL.

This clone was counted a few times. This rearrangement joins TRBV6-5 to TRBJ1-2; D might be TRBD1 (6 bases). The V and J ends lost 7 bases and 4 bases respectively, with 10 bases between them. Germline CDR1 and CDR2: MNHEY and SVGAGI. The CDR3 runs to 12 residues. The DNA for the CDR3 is TGTGCCAGCACGGGACATACCTATGGCTACACCTTC. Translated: CASTGHTYGYTF.

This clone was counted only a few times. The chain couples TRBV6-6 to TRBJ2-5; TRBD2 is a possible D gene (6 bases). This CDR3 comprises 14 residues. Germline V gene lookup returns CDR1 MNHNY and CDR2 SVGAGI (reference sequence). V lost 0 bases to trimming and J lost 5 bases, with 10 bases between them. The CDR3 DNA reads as TGTGCCAGCAGTTACTCGACTGGGGGGGAGACCCAGTACTTC. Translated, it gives CASSYSTGGETQYF.

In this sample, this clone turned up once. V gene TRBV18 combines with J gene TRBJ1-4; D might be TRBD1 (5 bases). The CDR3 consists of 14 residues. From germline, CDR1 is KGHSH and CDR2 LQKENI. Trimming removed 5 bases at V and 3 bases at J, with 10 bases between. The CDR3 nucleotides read TGTGCCAGCTCATCACAGGAATCTAATGAAAAACTGTTTTTT. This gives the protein CASSSQESNEKLFF.

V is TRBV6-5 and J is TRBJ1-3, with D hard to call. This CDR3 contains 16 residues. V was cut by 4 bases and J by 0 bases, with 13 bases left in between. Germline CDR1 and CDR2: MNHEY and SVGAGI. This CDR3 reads CASSSRNFNSGNTIYF. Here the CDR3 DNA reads TGTGCCAGCAGTTCCAGGAATTTCAACTCTGGAAACACCATATATTTT.

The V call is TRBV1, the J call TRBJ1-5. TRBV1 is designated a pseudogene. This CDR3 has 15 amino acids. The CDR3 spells CTSSQQEVSNQPQHF. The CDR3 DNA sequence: TGCACCAGCAGCCAACAGGAGGTAAGCAATCAGCCCCAGCATTTT.

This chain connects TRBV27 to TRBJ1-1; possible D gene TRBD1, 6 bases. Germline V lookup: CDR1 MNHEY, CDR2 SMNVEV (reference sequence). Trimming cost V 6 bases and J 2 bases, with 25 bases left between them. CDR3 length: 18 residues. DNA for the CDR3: TGTGCCAGCAGCCGGAATGCGGGGGGCGACGGGCGTAACACTGAAGCTTTCTTT. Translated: CASSRNAGGDGRNTEAFF.

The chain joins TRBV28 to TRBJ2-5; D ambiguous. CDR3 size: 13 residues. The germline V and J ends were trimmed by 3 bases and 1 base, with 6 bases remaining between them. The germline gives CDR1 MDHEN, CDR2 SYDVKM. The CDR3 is CASSLSIQETQYF. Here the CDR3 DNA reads TGTGCCAGCAGTTTGTCTATCCAAGAGACCCAGTACTTC.

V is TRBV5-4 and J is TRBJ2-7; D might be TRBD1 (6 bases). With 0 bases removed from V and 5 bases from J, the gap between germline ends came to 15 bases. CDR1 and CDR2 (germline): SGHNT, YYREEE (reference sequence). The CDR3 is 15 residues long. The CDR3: CASSLEQGPFHEQYF. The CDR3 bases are TGTGCCAGCAGCTTGGAACAGGGTCCCTTCCACGAGCAGTACTTC.

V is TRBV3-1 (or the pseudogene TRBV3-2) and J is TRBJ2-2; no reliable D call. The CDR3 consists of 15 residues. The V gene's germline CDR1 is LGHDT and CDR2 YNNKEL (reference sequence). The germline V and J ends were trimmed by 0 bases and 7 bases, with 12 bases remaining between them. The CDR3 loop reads CASSQDAISNGELFF. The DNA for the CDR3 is TGTGCCAGCAGCCAAGACGCCATTTCCAACGGGGAGCTGTTTTTT.

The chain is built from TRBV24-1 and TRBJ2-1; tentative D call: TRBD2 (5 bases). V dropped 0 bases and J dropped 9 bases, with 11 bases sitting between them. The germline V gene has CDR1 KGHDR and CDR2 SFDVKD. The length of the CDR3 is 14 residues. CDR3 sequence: CATSDLTRGFEQFF. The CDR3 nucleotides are TGTGCCACCAGTGATTTGACACGGGGATTTGAGCAGTTCTTC.

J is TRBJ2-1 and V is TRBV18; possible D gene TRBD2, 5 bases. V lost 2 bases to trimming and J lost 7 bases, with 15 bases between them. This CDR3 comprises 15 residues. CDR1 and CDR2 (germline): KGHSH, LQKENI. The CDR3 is CASSPLEGIANEQFF. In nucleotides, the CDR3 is TGTGCCAGCTCACCATTAGAGGGAATAGCTAATGAGCAGTTCTTC.

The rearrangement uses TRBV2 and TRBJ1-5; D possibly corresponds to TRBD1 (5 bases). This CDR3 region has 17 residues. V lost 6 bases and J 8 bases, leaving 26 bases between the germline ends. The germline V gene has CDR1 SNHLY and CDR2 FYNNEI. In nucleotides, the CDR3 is TGTGCCAGCAGGGTTGGCTTCCGGGACGGCCTGTTGGAGCCCCAGCATTTT. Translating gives CASRVGFRDGLLEPQHF.

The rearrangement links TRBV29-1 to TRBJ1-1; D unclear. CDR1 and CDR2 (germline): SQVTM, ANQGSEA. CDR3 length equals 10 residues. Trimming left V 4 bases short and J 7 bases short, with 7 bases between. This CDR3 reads CSVAAGEAFF. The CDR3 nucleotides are TGCAGCGTTGCGGCAGGTGAAGCTTTCTTT. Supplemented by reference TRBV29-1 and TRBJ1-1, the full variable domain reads SAVISQKPSRDICQRGTSLTIQCQVDSQVTMMFWYRQQPGQSLTLIATANQGSEATYESGFVIDKFPISRPNLTFSTLTVSNMSPEDSSIYLCSVAAGEAFFGQGTRLTVV.

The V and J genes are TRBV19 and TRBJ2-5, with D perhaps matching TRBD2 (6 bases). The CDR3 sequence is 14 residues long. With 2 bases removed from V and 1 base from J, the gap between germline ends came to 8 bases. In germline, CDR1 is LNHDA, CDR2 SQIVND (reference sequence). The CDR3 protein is CASSIMGGQETQYF. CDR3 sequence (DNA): TGTGCCAGTAGTATAATGGGGGGCCAAGAGACCCAGTACTTC.

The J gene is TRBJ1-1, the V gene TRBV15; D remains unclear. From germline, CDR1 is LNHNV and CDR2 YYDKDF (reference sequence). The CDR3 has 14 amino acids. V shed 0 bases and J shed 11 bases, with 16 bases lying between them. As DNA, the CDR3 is TGTGCCACCAGCAGAGATCGTAAGGGTTTAGGGGCTTTCTTT. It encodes CATSRDRKGLGAFF.